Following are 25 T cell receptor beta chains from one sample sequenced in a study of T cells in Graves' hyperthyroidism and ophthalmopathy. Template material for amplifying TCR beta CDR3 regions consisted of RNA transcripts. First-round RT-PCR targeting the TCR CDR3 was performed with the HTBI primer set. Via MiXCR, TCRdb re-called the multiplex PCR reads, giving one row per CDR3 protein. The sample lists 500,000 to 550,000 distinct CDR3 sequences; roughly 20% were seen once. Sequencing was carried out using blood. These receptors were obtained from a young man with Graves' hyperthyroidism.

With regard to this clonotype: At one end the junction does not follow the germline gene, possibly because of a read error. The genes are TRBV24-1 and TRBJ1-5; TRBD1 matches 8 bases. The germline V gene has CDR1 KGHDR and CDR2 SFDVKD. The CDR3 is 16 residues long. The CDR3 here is CATSDLRTGTNRPQHF. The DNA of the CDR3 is TGTGCCACCAGTGACCTCCGGACAGGGACAAATCGGCCCCAGCATTTT.

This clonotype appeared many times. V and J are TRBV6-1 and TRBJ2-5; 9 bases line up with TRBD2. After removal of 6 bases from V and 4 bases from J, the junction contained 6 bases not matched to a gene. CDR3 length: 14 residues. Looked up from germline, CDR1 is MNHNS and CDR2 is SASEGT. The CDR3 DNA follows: TGTGCCAGCAGAGTAGCGGGGGCGGGAGAGACCCAGTACTTC. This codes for CASRVAGAGETQYF.

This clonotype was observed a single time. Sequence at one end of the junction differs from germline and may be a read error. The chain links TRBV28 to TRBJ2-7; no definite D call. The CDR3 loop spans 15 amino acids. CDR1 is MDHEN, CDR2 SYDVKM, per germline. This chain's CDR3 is CAISEFGMDSYEQYF. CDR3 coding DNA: TGTGCCATCAGTGAGTTCGGCATGGACTCCTACGAGCAGTACTTC. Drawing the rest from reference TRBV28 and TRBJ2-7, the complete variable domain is DVKVTQSSRYLVKRTGEKVFLECVQDMDHENMFWYRQDPGLGLRLIYFSYDVKMKEKGDIPEGYSVSREKKERFSLILESASTNQTSMYLCAISEFGMDSYEQYFGPGTRLTVT.

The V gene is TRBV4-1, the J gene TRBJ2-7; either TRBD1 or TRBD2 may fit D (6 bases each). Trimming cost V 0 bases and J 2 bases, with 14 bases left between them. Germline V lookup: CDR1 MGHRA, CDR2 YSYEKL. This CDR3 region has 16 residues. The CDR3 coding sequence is TGCGCCAGCAGCCAAGATGAGGGGGGCTTCCCCTACGAGCAGTACTTC. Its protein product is CASSQDEGGFPYEQYF.

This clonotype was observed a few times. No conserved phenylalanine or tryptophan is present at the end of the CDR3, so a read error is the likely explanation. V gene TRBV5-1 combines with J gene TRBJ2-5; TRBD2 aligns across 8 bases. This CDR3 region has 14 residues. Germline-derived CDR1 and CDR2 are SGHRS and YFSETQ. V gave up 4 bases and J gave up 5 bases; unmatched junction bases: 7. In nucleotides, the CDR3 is TGCGCCAGCAGCGCGGGACCGGGAGGGGAGACCCAGTACCTC. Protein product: CASSAGPGGETQYL.

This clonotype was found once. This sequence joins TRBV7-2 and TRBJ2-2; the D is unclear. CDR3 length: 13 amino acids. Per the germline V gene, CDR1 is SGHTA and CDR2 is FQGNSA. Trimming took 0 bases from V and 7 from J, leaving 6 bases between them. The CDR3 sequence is CASSLAKGGELFF. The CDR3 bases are TGTGCCAGCAGCTTAGCGAAAGGCGGGGAGCTGTTTTTT.

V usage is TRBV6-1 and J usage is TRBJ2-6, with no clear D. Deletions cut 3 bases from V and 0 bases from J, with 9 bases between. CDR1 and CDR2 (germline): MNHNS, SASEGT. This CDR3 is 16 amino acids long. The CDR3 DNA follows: TGTGCCAGCAGTGACGGACCCCTCTCTGGGGCCAACGTCCTGACTTTC. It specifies CASSDGPLSGANVLTF.

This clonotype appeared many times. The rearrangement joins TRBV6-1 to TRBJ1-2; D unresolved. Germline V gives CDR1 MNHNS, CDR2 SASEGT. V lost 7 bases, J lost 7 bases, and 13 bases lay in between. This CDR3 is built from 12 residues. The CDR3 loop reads CASTSAGGGYTF. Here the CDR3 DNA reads TGTGCCAGCACCTCGGCGGGCGGTGGCTACACCTTC.

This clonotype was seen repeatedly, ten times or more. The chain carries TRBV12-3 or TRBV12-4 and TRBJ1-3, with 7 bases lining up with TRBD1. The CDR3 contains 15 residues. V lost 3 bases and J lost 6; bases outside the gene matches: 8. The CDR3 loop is CASSFERGLKNTIYF. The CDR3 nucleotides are TGTGCCAGCAGTTTTGAAAGGGGGCTGAAAAACACCATATATTTT.

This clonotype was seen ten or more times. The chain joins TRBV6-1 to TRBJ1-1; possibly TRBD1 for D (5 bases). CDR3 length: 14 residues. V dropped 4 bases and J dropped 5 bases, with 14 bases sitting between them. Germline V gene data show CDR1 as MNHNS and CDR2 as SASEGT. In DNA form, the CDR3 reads TGTGCCAGCAGTGTTAGGCAGGGAGGGACTGAAGCTTTCTTT. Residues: CASSVRQGGTEAFF.

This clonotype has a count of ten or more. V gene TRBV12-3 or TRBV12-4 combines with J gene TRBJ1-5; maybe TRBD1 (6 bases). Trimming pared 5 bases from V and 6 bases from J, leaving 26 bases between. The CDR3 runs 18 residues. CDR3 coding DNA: TGTGCCAGCAGTCCCAGCCGGGGGCGAATCTCCGGTAGTCAGCCCCAGCATTTT. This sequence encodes CASSPSRGRISGSQPQHF.

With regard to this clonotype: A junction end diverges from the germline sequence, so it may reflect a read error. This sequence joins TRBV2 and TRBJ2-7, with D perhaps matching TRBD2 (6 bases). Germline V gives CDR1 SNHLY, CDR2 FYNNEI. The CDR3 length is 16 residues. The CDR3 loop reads CASSQEVIADQCEQYF. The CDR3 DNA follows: TGCGCCAGCAGCCAAGAGGTAATAGCGGACCAATGTGAGCAGTACTTC.

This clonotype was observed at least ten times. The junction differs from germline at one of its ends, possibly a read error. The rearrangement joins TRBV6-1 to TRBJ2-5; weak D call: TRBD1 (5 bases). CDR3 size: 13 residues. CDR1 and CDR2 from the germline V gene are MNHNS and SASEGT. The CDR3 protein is CASSQTVQESQYF. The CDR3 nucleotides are TGTGCCAGCAGCCAGACAGTCCAAGAGTCCCAGTACTTC.

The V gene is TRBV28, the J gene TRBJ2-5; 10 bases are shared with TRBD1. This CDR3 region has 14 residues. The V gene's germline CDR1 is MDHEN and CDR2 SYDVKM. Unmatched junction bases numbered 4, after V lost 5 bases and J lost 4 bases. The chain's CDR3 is CASSVRDRGETQYF. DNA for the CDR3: TGTGCCAGCAGTGTCCGGGACAGGGGAGAGACCCAGTACTTC.

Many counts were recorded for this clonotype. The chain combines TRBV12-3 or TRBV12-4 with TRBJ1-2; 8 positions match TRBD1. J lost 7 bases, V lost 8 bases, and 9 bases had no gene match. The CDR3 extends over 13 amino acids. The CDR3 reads CASGLTGGTGYTF. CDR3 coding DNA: TGTGCCAGCGGCTTAACAGGGGGGACTGGCTACACCTTC.

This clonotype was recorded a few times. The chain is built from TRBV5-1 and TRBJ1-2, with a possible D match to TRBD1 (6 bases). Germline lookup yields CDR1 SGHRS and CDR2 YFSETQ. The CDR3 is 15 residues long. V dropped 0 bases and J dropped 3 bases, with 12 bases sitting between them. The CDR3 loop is CASSLEDSYYYGYTF. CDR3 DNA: TGCGCCAGCAGCTTGGAGGACAGCTACTACTATGGCTACACCTTC.

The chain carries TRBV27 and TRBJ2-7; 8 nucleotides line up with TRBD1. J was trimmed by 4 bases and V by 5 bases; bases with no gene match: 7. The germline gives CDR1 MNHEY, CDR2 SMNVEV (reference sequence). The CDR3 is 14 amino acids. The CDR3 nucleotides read TGTGCCAGCAGTAGTACAGGGGGACCTTACGAGCAGTACTTC. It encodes CASSSTGGPYEQYF.

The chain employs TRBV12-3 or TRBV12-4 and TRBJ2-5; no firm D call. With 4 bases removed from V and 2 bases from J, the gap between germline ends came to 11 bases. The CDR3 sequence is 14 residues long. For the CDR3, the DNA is TGTGCCAGCAGTTCCAGGACGGTGCAAGAGACCCAGTACTTC. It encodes CASSSRTVQETQYF.

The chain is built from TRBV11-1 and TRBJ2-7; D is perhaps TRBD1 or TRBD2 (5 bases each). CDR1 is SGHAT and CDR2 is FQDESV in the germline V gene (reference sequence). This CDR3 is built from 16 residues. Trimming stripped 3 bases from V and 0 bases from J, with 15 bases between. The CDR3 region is CASSLGRDGTSYEQYF. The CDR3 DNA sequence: TGTGCCAGCAGCTTGGGCCGGGACGGCACCTCCTACGAGCAGTACTTC.

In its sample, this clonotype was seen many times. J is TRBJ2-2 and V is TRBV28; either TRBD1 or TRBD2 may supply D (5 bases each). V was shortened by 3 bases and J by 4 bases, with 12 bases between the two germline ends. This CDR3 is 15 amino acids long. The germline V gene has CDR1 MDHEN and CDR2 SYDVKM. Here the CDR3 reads CASSFSFGGTGELFF. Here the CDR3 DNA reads TGTGCCAGCAGTTTCTCCTTTGGGGGCACCGGGGAGCTGTTTTTT.

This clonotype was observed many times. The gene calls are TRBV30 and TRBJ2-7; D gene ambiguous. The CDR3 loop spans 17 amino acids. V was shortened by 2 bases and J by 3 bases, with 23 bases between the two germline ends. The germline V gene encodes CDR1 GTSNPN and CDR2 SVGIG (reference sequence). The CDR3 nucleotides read TGTGCCTGGAGTAGGGCCCCTCCACATGGGGTATTCTACGAGCAGTACTTC. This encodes CAWSRAPPHGVFYEQYF. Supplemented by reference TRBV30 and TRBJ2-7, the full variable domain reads SQTIHQWPATLVQPVGSPLSLECTVEGTSNPNLYWYRQAAGRGLQLLFYSVGIGQISSEVPQNLSASRPQDRQFILSSKKLLLSDSGFYLCAWSRAPPHGVFYEQYFGPGTRLTVT.

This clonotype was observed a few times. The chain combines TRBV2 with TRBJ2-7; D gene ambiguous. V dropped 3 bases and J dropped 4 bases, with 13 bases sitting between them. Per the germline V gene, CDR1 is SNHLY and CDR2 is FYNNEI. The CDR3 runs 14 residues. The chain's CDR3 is CASSEERLSYEQYF. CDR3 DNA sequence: TGTGCCAGCAGTGAGGAGAGATTGTCATACGAGCAGTACTTC. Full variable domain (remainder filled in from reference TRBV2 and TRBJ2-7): EPEVTQTPSHQVTQMGQEVILRCVPISNHLYFYWYRQILGQKVEFLVSFYNNEISEKSEIFDDQFSVERPDGSNFTLKIRSTKLEDSAMYFCASSEERLSYEQYFGPGTRLTVT.

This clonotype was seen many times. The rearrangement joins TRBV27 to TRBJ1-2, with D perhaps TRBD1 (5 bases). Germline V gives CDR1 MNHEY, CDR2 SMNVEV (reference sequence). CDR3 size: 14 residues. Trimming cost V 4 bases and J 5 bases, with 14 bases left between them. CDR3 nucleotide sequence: TGTGCCAGCAGTTATCTGGGGCAGGATTATGGCTACACCTTC. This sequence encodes CASSYLGQDYGYTF.

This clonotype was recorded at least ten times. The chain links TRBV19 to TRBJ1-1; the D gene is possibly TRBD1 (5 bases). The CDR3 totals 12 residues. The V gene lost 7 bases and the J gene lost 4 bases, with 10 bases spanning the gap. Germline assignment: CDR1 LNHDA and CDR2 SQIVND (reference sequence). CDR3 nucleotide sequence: TGTGCCAGTAAATGGCAGGGCACTGAAGCTTTCTTT. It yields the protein CASKWQGTEAFF. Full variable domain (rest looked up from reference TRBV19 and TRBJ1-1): DGGITQSPKYLFRKEGQNVTLSCEQNLNHDAMYWYRQDPGQGLRLIYYSQIVNDFQKGDIAEGYSVSREKKESFPLTVTSAQKNPTAFYLCASKWQGTEAFFGQGTRLTVV.

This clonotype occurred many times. In DNA, the CDR3 is TGTGCCAGCAGACATACCGGACGGGACACTGAAGCTTTCTTT. This sequence encodes CASRHTGRDTEAFF. J is TRBJ1-1 and V is TRBV7-9; D call uncertain. V dropped 6 bases and J dropped 3 bases, with 14 bases sitting between them. This CDR3 comprises 14 residues. The germline gives CDR1 SEHNR, CDR2 FQNEAQ (reference sequence).